Described below is a single T cell receptor (beta chain) sequence and its context. Repertoires were generated with immunoSEQ multiplex PCR, while TCRdb's copy carries only in-frame clones and drops some. This table has 210,000 or so clones, 82% appearing once. J gave up 1 base and V 4 bases, and 5 bases lay outside the gene matches. CDR3 length: 15 amino acids. The germline gives CDR1 LGHDT, CDR2 YNNKEL (reference sequence). The sample belongs to a study of blood T cell repertoires in COVID-19. For the study at large: Samples taken during acute and convalescent COVID-19 were collected in the United States, Italy and Spain.

The chain is built from TRBV3-1 (or the pseudogene TRBV3-2) and TRBJ2-3; 7 bases are shared with TRBD2. The clonotype originates from a middle-aged woman with acute or convalescent COVID-19. Sequencing input: peripheral blood. The CDR3 region is CASSRSGIGTDTQYF. CDR3 nucleotides: TGTGCCAGCAGCCGGAGCGGGATCGGCACAGATACGCAGTATTTT.